This T cell receptor (beta chain) was sequenced in a study of identical twins. Unique molecular identifiers were in the cDNA, with template-switch universal primer binding. TCRdb recomputed calls from the 5' RACE reads with MiXCR, one row per CDR3 protein. Here the sample spans about 700,000 distinct CDR3 sequences, around 8.6% being singletons. With 5 bases removed from V and 6 bases from J, the gap between germline ends came to 22 bases. Germline CDR1 reads SGHTA; CDR2 reads FQGNSA. CDR3 length: 17 amino acids. This same sample was also part of a study on yellow fever vaccine responses in identical twins.

The V gene is TRBV7-2, the J gene TRBJ2-2; D gene unclear. The specimen was PBMCs. This sequence was found in a woman aged 18-29 years in good health. The CDR3 loop reads CASSPWTDSLLPGELFF. The CDR3 nucleotides read TGTGCCAGCAGCCCCTGGACCGACTCTTTGTTACCCGGGGAGCTGTTTTTT.